This TCR beta chain was profiled in a study of sequential checkpoint blockade in melanoma. The treatment denotes: randomized to nivolumab then ipilimumab (arm A) or the reverse (arm B). CDR1 MRHNA and CDR2 SNTAGT come from the germline V gene. The V end was cut by 8 bases, the J end by 4 bases, with 12 bases between. This CDR3 region has 13 residues. Clones were sequenced by immunoSEQ multiplex PCR, and TCRdb holds only the in-frame ones, with some missing. This table has over 10,000 clones, 82% appearing once. This chain joins TRBV6-4 and TRBJ2-1, with D possibly matching TRBD1 (6 bases). The sequences come from CD8+ T cells sorted from blood (inferred from file names), collected from a patient given nivolumab and ipilimumab in sequence. The receptor's source is a human donor with melanoma. CDR3 in DNA: TGTGCCAGCTCCCCTACAGGGTACAATGAGCAGTTCTTC. Translating it yields CASSPTGYNEQFF.